The 21 T cell receptor beta chains in this list originate from one sample, sequenced in a study of human T cells and chemical hapten exposure. TCRdb analysed the RACE reads with MiXCR anew, one entry per CDR3 protein. The sample comprises approximately 350,000 distinct CDR3 sequences, about 6% of which are singletons, and about 5% rests with the top ten. The time point here: patch test 2, 6 weeks after DPC sensitization. As to treatment: therapeutic diphenylcyclopropenone sensitization with weekly scalp DPC. This specimen was whole blood, taken in connection with sensitization to the hapten diphenylcyclopropenone (DPC). The receptor set was obtained from a young woman with alopecia areata. Some clones in this sample may be carry-over from other donors' samples.

This clonotype was observed many times. The rearrangement uses TRBV6-1 and TRBJ1-1, with D possibly TRBD1 on 5 matching bases. The germline V gene has CDR1 MNHNS and CDR2 SASEGT. The CDR3 is made up of 16 amino acids. V was shortened by 1 base and J by 2 bases, with 14 bases between the two germline ends. CDR3 sequence: CASSEEGGRGNTEAFF. In DNA form, the CDR3 reads TGTGCCAGCAGTGAAGAGGGAGGGAGGGGTAACACTGAAGCTTTCTTT.

The chain recombines TRBV9 with TRBJ2-3; 9 nucleotides align to TRBD2. The CDR3 sequence is 15 residues long. Germline CDR1 SGDLS, CDR2 YYNGEE. Germline trimming cut 4 bases from V and 9 bases from J; bases unmatched to any gene: 12. The CDR3: CASSSTEGAGGTQYF. The DNA of the CDR3 is TGTGCCAGCAGCTCAACGGAGGGCGCGGGGGGGACGCAGTATTTT.

A few counts support this clonotype. The rearrangement joins TRBV6-1 to TRBJ2-3; D may match TRBD1 or TRBD2 (7 bases each). Germline V lookup: CDR1 MNHNS, CDR2 SASEGT. The CDR3 consists of 16 residues. V lost 7 bases to trimming and J lost 1 base, with 18 bases between them. The CDR3 loop reads CASTPRGGARTDTQYF. The CDR3 bases are TGTGCCAGCACTCCCAGGGGGGGGGCCCGCACAGATACGCAGTATTTT.

The rearrangement uses TRBV18 and TRBJ2-3, with a weak D call TRBD1 (5 bases). In germline, CDR1 is KGHSH, CDR2 LQKENI. V lost 0 bases to trimming and J lost 5 bases, with 12 bases between them. CDR3 length: 15 residues. CDR3 sequence reads: CASSPPLTALDTQYF. CDR3 in DNA: TGTGCCAGCTCACCACCCCTGACAGCCCTAGATACGCAGTATTTT.

This chain joins TRBV6-2 or TRBV6-3 and TRBJ2-3, with unresolved D. CDR1 is MNHEY, CDR2 SVGEGT, per germline. V shed 0 bases and J shed 1 base, with 5 bases lying between them. The CDR3 has 14 amino acids. This CDR3 reads CASSYSVRTDTQYF. Here the CDR3 DNA reads TGTGCCAGCAGTTACTCAGTGCGCACAGATACGCAGTATTTT.

This clonotype was picked up many times. This chain connects TRBV2 to TRBJ1-5; D not certain. The V end lost 6 bases, the J end lost 2 bases, and 11 bases lay between the germline ends. The CDR3 has 14 amino acids. Germline loops: CDR1 SNHLY, CDR2 FYNNEI. The CDR3 reads CASSPERGNQPQHF. CDR3 in DNA: TGTGCCAGCAGCCCGGAGAGAGGCAATCAGCCCCAGCATTTT.

This clonotype was recorded at least ten times. V is TRBV20-1 and J is TRBJ2-7; 7 nucleotides agree with TRBD2. Germline V lookup: CDR1 DFQATT, CDR2 SNEGSKA (reference sequence). This CDR3 spans 16 amino acids. V lost 3 bases to trimming and J lost 4 bases; unmatched junction nucleotides: 15. CDR3 residues: CSARDPSGGGTYEQYF. DNA for the CDR3: TGCAGTGCTAGGGACCCCTCCGGCGGGGGAACGTACGAGCAGTACTTC.

This clonotype turned up a few times. The chain employs TRBV2 and TRBJ1-2, with TRBD1 matching 9 bases. CDR1 and CDR2 (germline): SNHLY, FYNNEI. Unmatched junction bases numbered 7, after V lost 5 bases and J lost 6 bases. CDR3 length: 14 residues. Here the CDR3 DNA reads TGTGCCAGCAGTTCCGGGACAGGGCCCCATGGCTACACCTTC. It specifies CASSSGTGPHGYTF.

Only a few counts were recorded for this clonotype. This sequence joins TRBV7-2 and TRBJ2-5; D ambiguous. Per germline, CDR1 SGHTA and CDR2 FQGNSA. This CDR3 is built from 14 residues. V lost 2 bases, J lost 0 bases, and 7 bases lay in between. The CDR3 reads CASSLLLYQETQYF. The CDR3 bases are TGTGCCAGCAGCTTACTTCTGTACCAAGAGACCCAGTACTTC. The full variable domain, its missing parts supplied by reference TRBV7-2 and TRBJ2-5, is GAGVSQSPSNKVTEKGKDVELRCDPISGHTALYWYRQSLGQGLEFLIYFQGNSAPDKSGLPSDRFSAERTGGSVSTLTIQRTQQEDSAVYLCASSLLLYQETQYFGPGTRLLVL.

In this sample, this clonotype turned up many times. The CDR3 DNA follows: TGTGCCAGCCGAGGCGGAGGTCAGCCCCAGCATTTT. This encodes CASRGGGQPQHF. This chain connects TRBV6-2 or TRBV6-3 to TRBJ1-5; no reliable D call. The germline CDR1 and CDR2 sequences are MNHEY and SVGEGT. The length of the CDR3 is 12 residues. The V end lost 8 bases, the J end lost 6 bases, and 11 bases lay between the germline ends.

This clonotype was detected a few times. The J gene is TRBJ2-2, the V gene TRBV7-3; 8 positions agree with TRBD2. Germline values: CDR1 SGHTA, CDR2 FQGTGA. The CDR3 is made up of 16 amino acids. V lost 4 bases to trimming and J lost 0 bases; unmatched junction nucleotides: 4. As DNA, the CDR3 is TGTGCCAGCAGCTCAACGGGGGGGACGAACACCGGGGAGCTGTTTTTT. This translates into CASSSTGGTNTGELFF. The variable domain in full, with the rest retrieved from reference TRBV7-3 and TRBJ2-2, is GAGVSQTPSNKVTEKGKYVELRCDPISGHTALYWYRQSLGQGPEFLIYFQGTGAADDSGLPNDRFFAVRPEGSVSTLKIQRTERGDSAVYLCASSSTGGTNTGELFFGEGSRLTVL.

The sample holds many counts of this clonotype. This rearrangement joins TRBV29-1 to TRBJ2-7; maybe TRBD1 (5 bases). Trimming shortened V by 5 bases and J by 4 bases, and 12 bases separated the two germline ends. Germline lookup yields CDR1 SQVTM and CDR2 ANQGSEA. The CDR3 loop spans 12 amino acids. CDR3 nucleotide sequence: TGCAGCGTTCTTTTACAGGAGTACGAGCAGTACTTC. Translating it yields CSVLLQEYEQYF.

This clonotype was observed a handful of times. The chain links TRBV20-1 to TRBJ2-3; 11 nucleotides match TRBD2. This CDR3 spans 18 amino acids. V lost 0 bases, J lost 2 bases, and 10 bases stayed unmatched. Germline V CDR1 and CDR2: DFQATT, SNEGSKA (reference sequence). The CDR3 sequence is CSARDRPLAGGITDTQYF. CDR3 DNA sequence: TGCAGTGCTAGAGATCGGCCATTAGCGGGGGGGATCACAGATACGCAGTATTTT.

The gene calls are TRBV10-3 and TRBJ2-1; D unclear. Deletions cut 7 bases from V and 9 bases from J, with 22 bases between. CDR1 and CDR2 (germline): ENHRY, SYGVKD. The length of the CDR3 is 15 residues. CDR3 coding DNA: TGTGCCATCAAGGCGTCTTTGCTGCAAACCACTGAGCAGTTCTTC. Translating it yields CAIKASLLQTTEQFF.

This clonotype was found many times. V gene TRBV7-8 combines with J gene TRBJ1-1, with D possibly being TRBD1 (5 bases). V was cut by 3 bases and J by 7 bases, with 12 bases left in between. Germline lookup yields CDR1 SGHVS and CDR2 FQNEAQ. The CDR3 consists of 13 residues. The CDR3 region has the DNA TGTGCCAGCAGCTTTAGGGGTGGAGGTGAAGCTTTCTTT. Protein product: CASSFRGGGEAFF.

This clonotype showed up many times. The chain links TRBV28 to TRBJ1-5; D is unresolved. V gave up 2 bases and J gave up 2 bases, with 7 bases separating them. Per germline, CDR1 MDHEN and CDR2 SYDVKM. CDR3 length: 14 amino acids. The CDR3, as DNA: TGTGCCAGCAGTTTAGGGCCGGGCAATCAGCCCCAGCATTTT. This gives the protein CASSLGPGNQPQHF.

This clonotype has ten or more counts. The chain joins TRBV5-1 to TRBJ1-6, with D tentatively TRBD1 (6 bases). The ends were cut back, 0 bases at V and 8 bases at J, with 15 bases in the middle. The CDR3 has 16 residues. From germline, CDR1 is SGHRS and CDR2 YFSETQ. The DNA for the CDR3 is TGCGCCAGCAGCTTGGCCTTTAGGGGGGCGGATTCACCCCTCCACTTT. It codes for CASSLAFRGADSPLHF. The full variable domain, rest sourced from reference TRBV5-1 and TRBJ1-6, is KAGVTQTPRYLIKTRGQQVTLSCSPISGHRSVSWYQQTPGQGLQFLFEYFSETQRNKGNFPGRFSGRQFSNSRSEMNVSTLELGDSALYLCASSLAFRGADSPLHFGNGTRLTVT.

This clonotype was counted a few times. The junction shows a germline mismatch at one end, possibly a read error. The V call is TRBV7-2, the J call TRBJ1-5; D remains ambiguous. Germline loops: CDR1 SGHTA, CDR2 FQGNSA. The CDR3 length is 15 residues. CDR3 in DNA: TGTGCCAGCAGGTTAGGACCGGAGGGCAATCAGCCCCAGCATTTT. Protein: CASRLGPEGNQPQHF.

The V gene is TRBV2, the J gene TRBJ1-1, with D unclear. The CDR3 contains 13 residues. The germline V gene encodes CDR1 SNHLY and CDR2 FYNNEI. V lost 1 base to trimming and J lost 6 bases, with 9 bases between them. The CDR3 loop is CASSEVNTAEAFF. CDR3 nucleotides: TGTGCCAGCAGTGAAGTTAATACGGCTGAAGCTTTCTTT.

In its sample, this clonotype was seen a few times. The chain uses TRBV12-3 or TRBV12-4 and TRBJ2-3; TRBD1 is a possible D gene (6 bases). This CDR3 is built from 14 residues. Between the trimmed V and J ends, which lost 7 bases and 6 bases, there was a span of 17 bases. The CDR3 region is CASTSRGGADTQYF. The CDR3 DNA sequence: TGTGCCAGCACCTCCCGAGGGGGAGCCGATACGCAGTATTTT.

The V call is TRBV4-3, the J call TRBJ1-2, with a tentative D call TRBD1 (5 bases). This CDR3 region has 14 residues. V was cut by 4 bases and J by 0 bases, with 9 bases left in between. Germline assignment: CDR1 LGHNA and CDR2 YSLEER. CDR3 in DNA: TGCGCCAGCAGCCCGGACACCTCTAACTATGGCTACACCTTC. Translation gives CASSPDTSNYGYTF.